These 18 T cell receptor beta chains came from one sample sequenced in a study of blood T cells in healthy people across ages. A J-beta primer mix and a sample-barcoded 5' primer were used in a second PCR of about 6 to 12 cycles. TCRdb re-called the 5' RACE reads through MiXCR, storing one row per CDR3 protein. The table lists roughly 700,000 distinct CDR3 sequences, approximately 25% of them singletons, with roughly a tenth in the top ten. The same sample was also studied in work on T cells of mothers and their children.

Material for sequencing was blood. The receptors stem from a boy aged 5-17 years in good health.

The chain has TRBV29-1 and TRBJ2-1; TRBD2 matches 10 bases. The germline gives CDR1 SQVTM, CDR2 ANQGSEA. Trimming took 6 bases from V and 7 from J; bases not matched to a gene: 9. The CDR3 length is 14 residues. This CDR3 is CSVGLAPQGNEQFF. The CDR3 DNA reads TGCAGCGTGGGACTAGCGCCCCAGGGTAATGAGCAGTTCTTC.

This clonotype was seen only a few times. The chain links TRBV12-3 or TRBV12-4 to TRBJ2-1; the match to TRBD1 covers 7 bases. Losses at the gene ends were 6 bases for V and 4 bases for J; bases not matched to a gene: 9. The CDR3 length is 15 residues. CDR3 residues: CASSPRTGKYNEQFF. The DNA for the CDR3 is TGTGCCAGCAGCCCTCGGACAGGAAAATACAATGAGCAGTTCTTC.

This chain joins TRBV6-2 or TRBV6-3 and TRBJ2-1; tentatively, D is TRBD1 (5 bases). The DNA end favors TRBJ2-7, so the J call may be wrong. This CDR3 has 13 residues. The germline CDR1 and CDR2 sequences are MNHEY and SVGEGT. CDR3 DNA: TGTGCCAGCAGTTACCCAGGGATCTACGAGCAGTACTTC. This sequence encodes CASSYPGIYEQYF.

This sequence joins TRBV29-1 and TRBJ2-1; the match to TRBD2 covers 8 bases. The CDR3 consists of 12 residues. V trimming: 5 bases; J trimming: 4 bases; junction bases outside the gene matches: 1. Per the germline V gene, CDR1 is SQVTM and CDR2 is ANQGSEA. This CDR3 is CSVTSGYNEQFF. In DNA form, the CDR3 reads TGCAGCGTTACTAGCGGATACAATGAGCAGTTCTTC.

The chain combines TRBV29-1 with TRBJ2-7; TRBD2 is a possible D gene (5 bases). Trimming removed 3 bases from V and 5 bases from J, with 8 bases in between. Germline V gene sequence: CDR1 SQVTM, CDR2 ANQGSEA. The CDR3 totals 11 residues. CDR3 region: CSVESGNEQYF. CDR3 in DNA: TGCAGCGTTGAGTCGGGGAACGAGCAGTACTTC.

This clonotype was found a few times. The chain employs TRBV7-8 and TRBJ1-5; TRBD1 matches at 7 bases. Germline V CDR1 and CDR2: SGHVS, FQNEAQ. This CDR3 comprises 15 residues. J was trimmed by 1 base and V by 6 bases; bases with no gene match: 6. The CDR3, as DNA: TGTGCCAGCAGAGAAGAACAGGGGAGCAATCAGCCCCAGCATTTT. This codes for CASREEQGSNQPQHF.

This clonotype has more than one count but fewer than ten. The chain is built from TRBV3-1 and TRBJ2-2; D is unclear. Germline V gene lookup returns CDR1 LGHDT and CDR2 YNNKEL (reference sequence). Trimming pared 0 bases from V and 4 bases from J, leaving 12 bases between. The CDR3 is 16 residues long. The CDR3 sequence: CASSQETSLFTGELFF. In DNA, the CDR3 is TGTGCCAGCAGCCAAGAGACGTCACTCTTCACCGGGGAGCTGTTTTTT. Full variable domain (outside the CDR3, taken from reference TRBV3-1 and TRBJ2-2): DTAVSQTPKYLVTQMGNDKSIKCEQNLGHDTMYWYKQDSKKFLKIMFSYNNKELIINETVPNRFSPKSPDKAHLNLHINSLELGDSAVYFCASSQETSLFTGELFFGEGSRLTVL.

This clonotype occurred a few times. A read error may produce the germline difference seen at one junction end. The chain is built from TRBV12-3 or TRBV12-4 and TRBJ1-1, with TRBD1 matching 10 bases. The CDR3 has 11 residues. CDR3 coding DNA: TGCGCCAGTAGGGACAGGGGTGAAGCTTTCTTT. Translation: CASRDRGEAFF.

The sample holds a few counts of this clonotype. The chain is built from TRBV3-1 and TRBJ2-5; D is ambiguous. The end of the DNA aligns better with TRBJ2-7, so the J call may be wrong. Germline CDR1 is LGHDT and CDR2 is YNNKEL (reference sequence). This CDR3 has 15 residues. CDR3 DNA sequence: TGTGCCAGCAGCCAAGGCCTCGGATTTGGGTACGAGCAGTACTTC. As protein: CASSQGLGFGYEQYF.

This clonotype has just a few counts. One junction end disagrees with the germline gene, perhaps due to a read error. The gene calls are TRBV11-1 and TRBJ2-3; D may be TRBD1 (5 bases). The CDR3 spans 15 residues. The germline V gene encodes CDR1 SGHAT and CDR2 FQDESV (reference sequence). CDR3 protein: CASSPGDSYTGTQYF. CDR3 nucleotides: TGTGCCAGCAGCCCAGGAGACTCCTACACAGGTACGCAGTATTTT.

This clonotype has just a few counts. The chain joins TRBV24-1 to TRBJ2-2; D gene unclear. With 4 bases removed from V and 10 bases from J, the gap between germline ends came to 12 bases. Germline V lookup: CDR1 KGHDR, CDR2 SFDVKD. The CDR3 totals 13 residues. The CDR3 DNA is TGTGCCACCAGTGACCGACTTGTACAGGAGCTGTTTTTT. Protein: CATSDRLVQELFF.

This clonotype was seen more than once but under ten times. The chain joins TRBV10-3 to TRBJ2-7; D is unresolved. V was clipped by 0 bases and J by 4 bases, with 4 bases between them. CDR1 ENHRY and CDR2 SYGVKD come from the germline V gene. The CDR3 consists of 12 residues. CDR3 amino acids: CAISESSYEQYF. The CDR3 region has the DNA TGTGCCATCAGTGAGTCCTCGTACGAGCAGTACTTC.

The V gene is TRBV28, the J gene TRBJ2-7; TRBD2 might be the D (6 bases). The CDR3 consists of 15 residues. Germline V CDR1 and CDR2: MDHEN, SYDVKM. V lost 5 bases and J lost 2, with 16 bases in between. The CDR3 DNA sequence: TGTGCCAGCAGTGCGGACTCTAGCGTAACCTACGAGCAGTACTTC. Amino acid sequence: CASSADSSVTYEQYF.

The chain couples TRBV12-3 or TRBV12-4 to TRBJ2-5, with 8 bases identical to TRBD1. V shed 6 bases, J shed 2 bases, and the junction held 8 bases outside the gene matches. This CDR3 spans 15 amino acids. The CDR3 coding sequence is TGTGCCAGCAGGCCCGGGACAGGAGCGCAAGAGACCCAGTACTTC. Protein sequence: CASRPGTGAQETQYF.

This clonotype was seen a handful of times. This chain links TRBV12-3 or TRBV12-4 with TRBJ2-1; D is ambiguous. Matching the DNA end better, TRBJ2-5 makes the J call doubtful. CDR3 size: 14 residues. CDR3 protein: CATNPLASSETQYF. CDR3 nucleotides: TGTGCCACCAACCCACTCGCTTCTTCAGAGACCCAGTACTTC.

The chain carries TRBV7-9 and TRBJ2-7; the D gene is possibly TRBD2 (7 bases). The CDR3 is made up of 16 amino acids. The V gene's germline CDR1 is SEHNR and CDR2 FQNEAQ (reference sequence). The V end was cut by 1 base, the J end by 2 bases, with 15 bases between. The CDR3 spells CASSLVGEGGPYEQYF. Written as DNA, the CDR3 is TGTGCCAGCAGCTTAGTGGGTGAGGGGGGGCCCTACGAGCAGTACTTC.

This clonotype has only a few counts. The rearrangement joins TRBV7-2 to TRBJ1-2, with 10 nucleotides matching TRBD1. Trimming cost V 0 bases and J 3 bases; bases outside gene matches: 7. This CDR3 is built from 17 residues. The germline gives CDR1 SGHTA, CDR2 FQGNSA. The CDR3: CASSLAPGQGIDYGYTF. The CDR3 nucleotides read TGTGCCAGCAGCTTAGCGCCGGGACAGGGGATCGACTATGGCTACACCTTC.

V and J are TRBV12-3 or TRBV12-4 and TRBJ2-5; the match to TRBD2 covers 13 bases. Judging by the DNA end, TRBJ2-1 fits better; the J call may be wrong. The CDR3 sequence is 15 residues long. The CDR3 DNA reads TGTGCCAGCAGTTTGGGACTAGCGGGATTACCTGAGCAGTTCTTC. Amino acid sequence: CASSLGLAGLPEQFF.